This T cell receptor beta chain appears in the sequencing data of a study of CD8 T cells in Susac syndrome. Across the whole study: Sequenced Susac syndrome patients included 5 or 6 with clinically active disease and eight in remission. Overall study results and limits: In total CD8+ repertoires, around 17 Susac-specific public clones were detected, and CD8+ TEMRA repertoires contained about 5.

Concerning this clonotype: Its antigen is as yet unknown.

CD8+ and CD4+ T cells taken from blood had their TCR beta sequenced. After extraction with the RNeasy kit, roughly 0.5 to 1 ug of the RNA was reverse transcribed using random hexamers. Multiplex immunoSEQ PCR targeted 54 Vbeta and 13 Jbeta TCR beta segments. TCRdb processed the immunoSEQ multiplex PCR reads anew with MiXCR; each CDR3 protein has one entry. The top ten hold 0.41% of the sample, which has 85,000 to 130,000 distinct CDR3 sequences, around 94% seen once. The CDR3 has 15 residues. CDR1 and CDR2 (germline): SGHVS, FQNEAQ. V gave up 5 bases and J gave up 9 bases; unmatched junction bases: 11.

The origin of this receptor is a human donor with Susac syndrome. The sequenced sample was CD8+ T cells from PBMCs. This chain joins TRBV7-8 and TRBJ2-1; 9 nucleotides match TRBD2. CDR3: CASSAGAGGPVEQFF. CDR3 nucleotide sequence: TGTGCCAGCAGCGCAGGGGCGGGGGGGCCTGTTGAGCAGTTCTTC.